This T cell receptor (beta chain) emerged from a study of blood T cell repertoires in COVID-19. Study-wide background: Sites in the United States, Italy and Spain provided acute and convalescent COVID-19 samples. The cDNA or gDNA used as material had been derived from T cells, B-cell-depleted T cells, or PBMCs.

Per germline, CDR1 SGHTA and CDR2 FQGNSA. This CDR3 has 15 amino acids. With 1 base removed from V and 6 bases from J, the gap between germline ends came to 13 bases. Recruits, aged roughly 18 to 95 years, lived in 24 US areas. Original handling: Amplification from reference gene primers served as the basis for estimated nucleated cell counts. Some clones are missing from TCRdb's copy, which holds only in-frame ones; the method was immunoSEQ multiplex PCR. That table furnishes V, J and clone size, whereas the DNA furnished D and trimming. The sample records 220,000 or so clones, about 90% being singletons.

The chain combines TRBV7-2 with TRBJ1-5; tentative D call: TRBD1 (5 bases). Source material: PBMCs or T cells enriched from blood (not recorded which). The sequence derives from a man aged 30 to 39 who had been exposed to COVID-19. CDR3 DNA sequence: TGTGCCAGCAGCTTAGGGAGGGGCGGGGGTCAGCCCCAGCATTTT. As protein: CASSLGRGGGQPQHF.